A selection of T cell receptor beta chains follows, all from one sample in a study of blood T cell repertoires in COVID-19. Profiled with immunoSEQ multiplex PCR; TCRdb holds only in-frame clones, not every one. The top ten clones hold roughly 1.1% of a sample with 300,000 or so clones, about four fifths of them seen once. Sequenced input: peripheral blood. These receptors were collected from a woman aged 50 to 65 with acute or convalescent COVID-19. Both conserved end residues are part of each CDR3. The order of the fields is clone size, J gene, D gene, V gene, CDR3 DNA, CDR3 protein. A D gene is named only where the DNA matches it firmly. The size field is filled for only some rows; it gives once, few, many or a size class.

>.|TRBJ1-4|TRBD1|TRBV3-1/TRBV3-2
TGTGCCAGCAGCCAGCCAGACAGGGCAAATGAAAAACTGTTTTTT
CASSQPDRANEKLFF
>.|TRBJ1-2|TRBD1|TRBV7-9
TGTGCCAGCAGCCGGGACAGAGGTGGCTACACCTTC
CASSRDRGGYTF
>.|TRBJ1-1|.|TRBV30
TGTGCCTGGAGTGTACGCGTGCCAGCTTTCTTT
CAWSVRVPAFF
>.|TRBJ1-1|.|TRBV6-5
TGTGCCAACGGGGGGGGGACTGAAGCTTTCTTT
CANGGGTEAFF
>.|TRBJ2-3|TRBD2|TRBV7-2
TGTGCCAGCAGCTTCTCTAGCGGGAGCACAGATACGCAGTATTTT
CASSFSSGSTDTQYF
>.|TRBJ2-2|.|TRBV27
TGTGCCAGGGCGACAGGCCGCGAGGGTACCGGGGAGCTGTTTTTT
CARATGREGTGELFF
>.|TRBJ1-4|.|TRBV6-5
TGTGCCAGCAGTTACTCGTCAGGAGGAAAACTGTTTTTT
CASSYSSGGKLFF
>.|TRBJ1-6|.|TRBV27
TGTGCCAGCGGGAGGATGAACAATTCACCCCTCCACTTT
CASGRMNNSPLHF
>.|TRBJ2-3|.|TRBV5-6
TGTGCCAGCAGCTCCCGTGCGGGATACACAGATACGCAGTATTTT
CASSSRAGYTDTQYF
>.|TRBJ1-4|.|TRBV25-1
TGTGCCAGCAGTGACCCCTCGCGGGGAAAACTGTTTTTT
CASSDPSRGKLFF
>once|TRBJ1-4|.|TRBV19
TGTGCCAGTAGGGTGACAGGAGGTAATGAAAAACTGTTTTTT
CASRVTGGNEKLFF
>.|TRBJ1-2|.|TRBV18
TGTGCCAGCTCACCGTTTTCAGGGGAATCGAGCTATGGCTACACCTTC
CASSPFSGESSYGYTF
>.|TRBJ1-5|TRBD1|TRBV7-2
TGTGCCAGCAGCGGGGGGGACAGGGAAAATCAGCCCCAGCATTTT
CASSGGDRENQPQHF
>.|TRBJ2-7|TRBD1|TRBV6-2/TRBV6-3
TGTGCCAGCAGTTCCGGGACAGGGGGCTTCGAGCAGTACTTC
CASSSGTGGFEQYF
>.|TRBJ1-1|.|TRBV5-1
TGCGCCAGCAGCTTGGCAACAGGCGACATGAACACTGAAGCTTTCTTT
CASSLATGDMNTEAFF
>.|TRBJ1-2|TRBD1|TRBV5-1
TGCGCCAGCAGCTTGACCGGACAGGGGGCATATGGCTACACCTTC
CASSLTGQGAYGYTF
>.|TRBJ1-2|TRBD1|TRBV2
TGTGCCGGGACAGATCCTAGCTATGGCTACACCTTC
CAGTDPSYGYTF
>.|TRBJ2-5|.|TRBV5-4
TGTGCCAGCAGCTTTAGCGGCAGCCAAGAGACCCAGTACTTC
CASSFSGSQETQYF
>.|TRBJ2-3|TRBD2|TRBV7-9
TGTGCCAGCAGCCGACTAGCGACTAGCACAGATACGCAGTATTTT
CASSRLATSTDTQYF
>many|TRBJ1-1|.|TRBV5-8
TGTGCCAGCAGCTTGTGGGGGGGCACTGAAGCTTTCTTT
CASSLWGGTEAFF
>.|TRBJ2-7|.|TRBV19
TGTGCCAGTAGTATCCCTCCTCTCCTGACAGGCCTAAAATACGAGCAGTACTTC
CASSIPPLLTGLKYEQYF
>.|TRBJ2-5|TRBD2|TRBV5-8
TGTGCCAGCAGCGCAAGGACTAGCGGGGGGCAAGAGACCCAGTACTTC
CASSARTSGGQETQYF
>.|TRBJ1-1|TRBD1|TRBV18
TGTGCCAGCTCACGAGGACAGGGGGTCACTGAAGCTTTCTTT
CASSRGQGVTEAFF
>once|TRBJ2-3|.|TRBV20-1
TGCAGTGCTAGTTCGACTACTCGCACAGATACGCAGTATTTT
CSASSTTRTDTQYF
>.|TRBJ2-4|.|TRBV19
TGTGCCAGTCGAAATACAGGGAATAGAGCCAAAAACATTCAGTACTTC
CASRNTGNRAKNIQYF
>.|TRBJ1-2|.|TRBV9
TGTGCCAGCAGCGTAGCGGGGTATGGCTACACCTTC
CASSVAGYGYTF
>few|TRBJ1-6|TRBD1|TRBV19
TGTGCCACCAGGGACAGGGTCGATTCACCCCTCCACTTT
CATRDRVDSPLHF
>few|TRBJ1-5|.|TRBV29-1
TGCAGCGTAGGTCCGGGACACCTTAATCAGCCCCAGCATTTT
CSVGPGHLNQPQHF
>few|TRBJ2-2|TRBD1|TRBV24-1
TGTGCCACCAATCCCGGACAGGGTCCCACCGGGGAGCTGTTTTTT
CATNPGQGPTGELFF
>once|TRBJ2-1|.|TRBV29-1
TGCAGCGTTGGGCAGGATCAATACAATGAGCAGTTCTTC
CSVGQDQYNEQFF
>.|TRBJ1-3|.|TRBV9
TGTGCCAGCAGCGTAGCAGTCGGAGGTGGATGGGAAGGAAACACCATATATTTT
CASSVAVGGGWEGNTIYF
>.|TRBJ1-2|.|TRBV2
TGTGCCAGCAGTGAAGACAGTTCTAACTATGGCTACACCTTC
CASSEDSSNYGYTF
>.|TRBJ1-1|.|TRBV24-1
TGTGCCACCAAAGGGGCGAACACTGAAGCTTTCTTT
CATKGANTEAFF
>.|TRBJ2-7|.|TRBV7-2
TGTGCCAGCGCCAAGGCGGGCCAAAACTACGAGCAGTACTTC
CASAKAGQNYEQYF
>few|TRBJ2-7|.|TRBV6-2/TRBV6-3
TGTGCCAGCAGTTATACAGCGGGCACCTACGAGCAGTACTTC
CASSYTAGTYEQYF
>.|TRBJ1-5|.|TRBV18
TGTGCCAGCTCACAGGGGGATCAGCCCCAGCATTTT
CASSQGDQPQHF
>.|TRBJ2-6|TRBD1|TRBV7-9
TGTGCCAGCAGCTTGGGACAGGGAAACCCCGGGGCCAACGTCCTGACTTTC
CASSLGQGNPGANVLTF
>.|TRBJ2-3|.|TRBV5-6
TGTGCCAGCAGGCAGGGACTGGACACAGATACGCAGTATTTT
CASRQGLDTDTQYF
>.|TRBJ1-2|.|TRBV10-3
TGTGCCATCAGTGATGGAGGGGCGCGGGGCTACACCTTC
CAISDGGARGYTF
>.|TRBJ1-2|TRBD1|TRBV7-9
TGTGCCAGCAGCTCACAGGGGAATGGCTACACCTTC
CASSSQGNGYTF
>.|TRBJ2-3|.|TRBV11-2
TGTGCCAGCAGCTTACTGGCGGGGCCCACAGATACGCAGTATTTT
CASSLLAGPTDTQYF
>.|TRBJ2-2|.|TRBV11-1
TGTGCCAGCAGTTCCGGGACTCACACATACACCGGGGAGCTGTTTTTT
CASSSGTHTYTGELFF
>once|TRBJ2-3|.|TRBV4-1
TGCGCCAGCAGCCAAGACGGAGGAGTAGCGCAAACAGATACGCAGTATTTT
CASSQDGGVAQTDTQYF
>many|TRBJ1-4|TRBD1|TRBV9
TGTGCCAGCAGCGGACCAGGGGGCTCCAATGAAAAACTGTTTTTT
CASSGPGGSNEKLFF
>.|TRBJ2-7|TRBD1|TRBV5-4
TGTGCCAGCAGCCTGACAGGGGACTACGAGCAGTACTTC
CASSLTGDYEQYF
>.|TRBJ1-1|TRBD1|TRBV18
TGTGCCAGCTCACAGGGGGCGATCACTGAAGCTTTCTTT
CASSQGAITEAFF